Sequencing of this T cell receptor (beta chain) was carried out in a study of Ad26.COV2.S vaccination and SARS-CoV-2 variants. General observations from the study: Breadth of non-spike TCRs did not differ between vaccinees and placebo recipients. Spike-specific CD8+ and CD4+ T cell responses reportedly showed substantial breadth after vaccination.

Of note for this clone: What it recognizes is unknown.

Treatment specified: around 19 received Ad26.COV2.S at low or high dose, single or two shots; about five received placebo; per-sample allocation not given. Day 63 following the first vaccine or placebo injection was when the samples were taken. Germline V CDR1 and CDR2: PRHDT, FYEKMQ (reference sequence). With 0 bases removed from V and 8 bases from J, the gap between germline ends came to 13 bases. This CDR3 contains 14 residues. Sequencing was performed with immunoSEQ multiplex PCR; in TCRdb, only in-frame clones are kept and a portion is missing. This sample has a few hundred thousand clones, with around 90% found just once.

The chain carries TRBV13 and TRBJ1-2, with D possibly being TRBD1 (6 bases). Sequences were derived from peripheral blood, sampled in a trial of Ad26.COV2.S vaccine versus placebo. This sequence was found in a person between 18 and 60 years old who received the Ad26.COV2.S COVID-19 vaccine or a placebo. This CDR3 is CASSLGRGPWGYTF. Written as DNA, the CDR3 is TGTGCCAGCAGCTTAGGCAGGGGTCCCTGGGGCTACACCTTC.